This T cell receptor beta chain was captured by sequencing in a study of metastatic and nonmetastatic thyroid tumors. The study's findings and limits: Reports indicated that malignant thyroid tumors showed significantly higher TCR beta diversity than benign nodules did, in blood and tumor.

Concerning this clone: What it binds is unknown.

TCRdb re-called the PCR reads via MiXCR. The repertoire holds under 25,000 clones, with approximately 25% as singletons. Every patient underwent thyroid surgery untreated. The sequencing sample was made of blood. The sequence was obtained from a male donor with papillary thyroid cancer or a benign thyroid nodule (not recorded which). Some clones in this sample may be carry-over from other donors' samples.

CDR3 region: CASSWTGYEQYF. The CDR3 DNA reads TGTGCCAGCAGTTGGACAGGGTACGAGCAGTACTTC. The V gene is TRBV6-2 or TRBV6-3, the J gene TRBJ2-7, with 8 bases fitting TRBD1. Germline V CDR1 and CDR2: MNHEY, SVGEGT. V lost 4 bases and J lost 4; bases outside the gene matches: 0. The CDR3 covers 12 residues.